At least ten counts were recorded for the clone carrying this T cell receptor beta chain. RNA transcripts yielded amplified TCR beta CDR3 regions. Amplification began with first-round RT-PCR using HTBI primers, then second-round multiplex PCR was performed. Via MiXCR, TCRdb re-called the multiplex PCR reads, giving one row per CDR3 protein. Among some 390,000 distinct CDR3 sequences, 18% were seen once, and the ten largest hold about 1.4%. V lost 3 bases and J lost 4, with 15 bases in between. Germline CDR1 reads MGHRA; CDR2 reads YSYEKL. This CDR3 contains 15 residues. This entry comes from a study of Graves' ophthalmopathy and Graves' hyperthyroidism. About the research overall: At the time of initial diagnosis and before any treatment, peripheral blood was collected.

Sequencing was done on a sample of peripheral blood. The receptor was isolated from a woman aged 18-35 years with Graves' ophthalmopathy. J is TRBJ2-5 and V is TRBV4-1; the D gene could be TRBD1 or TRBD2 (5 bases each). In DNA form, the CDR3 reads TGCGCCAGCAGCCAGCTCGGGACCCTTGTAGAGACCCAGTACTTC. This encodes CASSQLGTLVETQYF.